Presented here are 15 T cell receptor beta chains from one specimen sequenced in a study of shared clonotypes between healthy human individuals. TCRdb's table, derived via immunoSEQ multiplex PCR, lists solely in-frame clones and lacks some. The sample consists of over a million clones, about four fifths of them appearing once. Sequences were obtained from memory CD4+ T cells from PBMCs. Noted subset: CD45RA-negative fraction. The source of these receptors is a man between 18 and 35 years old in good health. Some clones in this sample may be carry-over from other donors' samples.

V is TRBV7-9 and J is TRBJ1-2; no clear D. This CDR3 has 14 amino acids. The germline gives CDR1 SEHNR, CDR2 FQNEAQ (reference sequence). The germline V and J ends were trimmed by 2 bases and 8 bases, with 15 bases remaining between them. CDR3 region: CASSLHGKLGGYTF. The CDR3 DNA is TGTGCCAGCAGCTTACACGGCAAGCTCGGCGGCTACACCTTC.

The genes are TRBV10-1 and TRBJ1-2, with D unresolved. The CDR3 has 16 residues. Germline CDR1 reads WNHNN; CDR2 reads SYGVQD (reference sequence). Trimming removed 6 bases at V and 3 bases at J, with 20 bases between. CDR3 amino acids: CASRGYLGAGDYGYTF. CDR3 coding DNA: TGCGCCAGCAGGGGTTATTTGGGAGCTGGGGACTATGGCTACACCTTC.

The count of this clone is one. This chain joins TRBV7-2 and TRBJ2-6; TRBD1 agrees at 10 bases. The ends lost 1 base at V and 4 bases at J; junction bases unmatched: 7. The CDR3 loop spans 18 amino acids. Germline-derived CDR1 and CDR2 are SGHTA and FQGNSA. The CDR3 protein is CASSLGGQGRAGANVLTF. The CDR3 coding sequence is TGTGCCAGCAGCTTAGGGGGACAGGGGAGGGCCGGGGCCAACGTCCTGACTTTC. Full variable domain (rest looked up from reference TRBV7-2 and TRBJ2-6): GAGVSQSPSNKVTEKGKDVELRCDPISGHTALYWYRQSLGQGLEFLIYFQGNSAPDKSGLPSDRFSAERTGGSVSTLTIQRTQQEDSAVYLCASSLGGQGRAGANVLTFGAGSRLTVL.

The chain links TRBV5-1 to TRBJ2-7; 10 nucleotides match TRBD2. J lost 3 bases, V lost 1 base, and 4 bases had no gene match. The CDR3 extends over 15 amino acids. The germline CDR1 and CDR2 sequences are SGHRS and YFSETQ. The CDR3 loop is CASSLQAGGDYEQYF. CDR3 coding DNA: TGCGCCAGCAGCTTGCAAGCGGGAGGGGACTACGAGCAGTACTTC.

This chain connects TRBV30 to TRBJ1-1, with 11 bases identical to TRBD1. Germline V gives CDR1 GTSNPN, CDR2 SVGIG (reference sequence). The CDR3 runs to 14 residues. Trimming removed 3 bases from V and 6 bases from J; junction bases left unmatched: 6. The CDR3 region has the DNA TGTGCCTGGAGCCCCGGACAGGGGGCAGCTGAAGCTTTCTTT. Translated, it gives CAWSPGQGAAEAFF.

The gene calls are TRBV29-1 and TRBJ2-2; D unresolved. Germline values: CDR1 SQVTM, CDR2 ANQGSEA. This CDR3 is built from 14 residues. V was shortened by 0 bases and J by 2 bases, with 7 bases between the two germline ends. CDR3 in DNA: TGCAGCGTTGAAGATAAAAGCAACACCGGGGAGCTGTTTTTT. Translation: CSVEDKSNTGELFF.

This chain joins TRBV5-4 and TRBJ1-2; possible D gene TRBD1, 5 bases. This CDR3 comprises 14 residues. The V and J ends lost 0 bases and 4 bases respectively, with 10 bases between them. CDR1 SGHNT and CDR2 YYREEE come from the germline V gene (reference sequence). In nucleotides, the CDR3 is TGTGCCAGCAGCTTGGTTGGGGACCTCTATGGCTACACCTTC. Its translation: CASSLVGDLYGYTF.

This sequence joins TRBV7-2 and TRBJ1-2; D is ambiguous. Germline CDR1 and CDR2: SGHTA and FQGNSA. Trimming shortened V by 3 bases and J by 3 bases, and 17 bases separated the two germline ends. The CDR3 runs to 16 residues. The CDR3 bases are TGTGCCAGCAGCTTCCTAGGACCTGGTAGTGACTATGGCTACACCTTC. Amino acids: CASSFLGPGSDYGYTF.

Details on this clone: Distinct nucleotide sequences in the sample also encode this CDR3. The chain has TRBV5-1 and TRBJ2-3; D ambiguous. Trimming removed 0 bases from V and 4 bases from J, with 3 bases in between. Per germline, CDR1 SGHRS and CDR2 YFSETQ. The CDR3 consists of 12 residues. DNA for the CDR3: TGCGCCAGCAGCTTGGTTGCAGATACGCAGTATTTT. Translating gives CASSLVADTQYF.

This chain joins TRBV7-2 and TRBJ1-1; possibly TRBD1 for D (5 bases). The germline CDR1 and CDR2 sequences are SGHTA and FQGNSA. V lost 2 bases and J lost 5, with 18 bases in between. The CDR3 contains 16 residues. Here the CDR3 reads CASSLPPRGRGTEAFF. The CDR3 nucleotides read TGTGCCAGCAGCTTACCCCCCCGGGGCCGGGGGACTGAAGCTTTCTTT.

Worth noting for this clone: It may be a read error: a sequence one base away is much more abundant. The CDR3 DNA sequence: TGTGCCAGCAGCTCGCTGAACAATCAGCCCCAGCATTTT. Residues: CASSSLNNQPQHF. J is TRBJ1-5 and V is TRBV7-8; D remains ambiguous. This CDR3 comprises 13 residues. Per the germline V gene, CDR1 is SGHVS and CDR2 is FQNEAQ. The V gene lost 4 bases and the J gene lost 3 bases, with 7 bases spanning the gap.

The rearrangement joins TRBV10-1 to TRBJ2-7; D uncertain. The V gene lost 2 bases and the J gene lost 2 bases, with 16 bases spanning the gap. Per germline, CDR1 WNHNN and CDR2 SYGVQD (reference sequence). This CDR3 spans 16 amino acids. The CDR3 reads CASSESGDPPPYEQYF. CDR3 nucleotide sequence: TGCGCCAGCAGTGAGAGTGGAGATCCCCCTCCCTACGAGCAGTACTTC.

The DNA for the CDR3 is TGTGCCAGCAGCTTAGTACTCCATGGCTACACCTTC. Protein product: CASSLVLHGYTF. The chain recombines TRBV7-2 with TRBJ1-2; D not resolved. The CDR3 extends over 12 amino acids. CDR1 SGHTA and CDR2 FQGNSA come from the germline V gene. V dropped 1 base and J dropped 6 bases, with 6 bases sitting between them.

This sequence joins TRBV15 and TRBJ2-1; D may match TRBD1 or TRBD2 (5 bases each). Germline values: CDR1 LNHNV, CDR2 YYDKDF (reference sequence). Trimming removed 0 bases at V and 7 bases at J, with 10 bases between. CDR3 size: 14 residues. This chain's CDR3 is CATSRDRWGNEQFF. The CDR3 coding sequence is TGTGCCACCAGCAGAGATCGCTGGGGGAATGAGCAGTTCTTC.

The V and J genes are TRBV2 and TRBJ1-5; perhaps TRBD1 as D (5 bases). This CDR3 has 13 amino acids. With 3 bases removed from V and 6 bases from J, the gap between germline ends came to 9 bases. Germline CDR1 and CDR2: SNHLY and FYNNEI. CDR3 coding DNA: TGTGCCAGCAGTGAGGGACTATTTCAGCCCCAGCATTTT. It yields the protein CASSEGLFQPQHF.